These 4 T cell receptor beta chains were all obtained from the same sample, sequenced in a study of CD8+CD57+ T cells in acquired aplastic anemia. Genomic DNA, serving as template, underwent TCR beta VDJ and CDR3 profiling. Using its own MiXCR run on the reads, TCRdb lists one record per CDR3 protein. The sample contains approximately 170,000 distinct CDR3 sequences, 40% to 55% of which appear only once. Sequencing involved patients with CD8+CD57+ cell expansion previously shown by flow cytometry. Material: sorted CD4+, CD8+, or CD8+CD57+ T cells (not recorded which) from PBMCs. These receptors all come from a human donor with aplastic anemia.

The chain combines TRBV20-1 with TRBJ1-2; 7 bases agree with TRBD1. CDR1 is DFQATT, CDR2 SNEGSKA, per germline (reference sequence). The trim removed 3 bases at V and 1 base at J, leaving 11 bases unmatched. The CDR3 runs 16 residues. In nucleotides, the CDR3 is TGCAGTGCTAGCAAGAGCGGGACAGACGGTAACTATGGCTACACCTTC. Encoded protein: CSASKSGTDGNYGYTF.

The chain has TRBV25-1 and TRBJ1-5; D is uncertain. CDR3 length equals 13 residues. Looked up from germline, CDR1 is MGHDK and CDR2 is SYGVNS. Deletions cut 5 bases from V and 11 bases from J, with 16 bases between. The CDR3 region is CASSLVSGETQHF. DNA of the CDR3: TGTGCCAGCAGTTTAGTCTCGGGCGAGACCCAGCATTTT.

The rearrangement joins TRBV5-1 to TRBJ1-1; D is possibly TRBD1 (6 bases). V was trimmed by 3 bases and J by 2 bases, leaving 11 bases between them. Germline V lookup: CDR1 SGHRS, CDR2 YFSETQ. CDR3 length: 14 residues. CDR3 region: CASSSGEPNTEAFF. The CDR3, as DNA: TGCGCCAGCAGCTCAGGGGAGCCTAACACTGAAGCTTTCTTT.

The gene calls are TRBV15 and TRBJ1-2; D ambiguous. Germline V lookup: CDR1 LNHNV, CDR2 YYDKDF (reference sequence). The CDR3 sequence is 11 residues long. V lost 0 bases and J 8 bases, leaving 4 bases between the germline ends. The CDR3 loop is CATSRDRGYTF. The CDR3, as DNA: TGTGCCACCAGCAGAGATCGGGGCTACACCTTC.